These 4 T cell receptor beta chains came from one sample sequenced in a study of Graves' ophthalmopathy and Graves' hyperthyroidism. Researchers took RNA transcripts and amplified TCR beta CDR3 regions from them. Amplification began with first-round RT-PCR using HTBI primers, then second-round multiplex PCR was performed. Using its own MiXCR run on the multiplex PCR reads, TCRdb lists one record per CDR3 protein. The sample consists of about 620,000 distinct CDR3 sequences, 20% to 25% of them appearing once. Material for sequencing was peripheral blood. All receptors come from a woman aged 18-30 years with stable Graves' hyperthyroidism. Some clones in this sample may be carry-over from other donors' samples.

The chain carries TRBV6-5 and TRBJ2-5; D might be TRBD1 (5 bases). The ends were cut back, 4 bases at V and 2 bases at J, with 14 bases in the middle. This CDR3 is 15 amino acids long. The germline V gene has CDR1 MNHEY and CDR2 SVGAGI. DNA for the CDR3: TGTGCCAGCAGTTTTTCTCCGACAGAACAAGAGACCCAGTACTTC. Translating gives CASSFSPTEQETQYF.

The rearrangement joins TRBV2 to TRBJ2-7; the D gene is possibly TRBD2 (7 bases). V lost 2 bases to trimming and J lost 5 bases, with 13 bases between them. The germline V gene has CDR1 SNHLY and CDR2 FYNNEI. There are 14 residues in the CDR3. The CDR3 DNA reads as TGTGCCAGCAGTGAAATCGGGGGGCTAGACGAGCAGTACTTC. Its protein is CASSEIGGLDEQYF. Using reference TRBV2 and TRBJ2-7 for the parts outside the CDR3, the full variable domain is EPEVTQTPSHQVTQMGQEVILRCVPISNHLYFYWYRQILGQKVEFLVSFYNNEISEKSEIFDDQFSVERPDGSNFTLKIRSTKLEDSAMYFCASSEIGGLDEQYFGPGTRLTVT.

The chain couples TRBV28 to TRBJ1-5; 7 bases fit TRBD1. Germline V gene sequence: CDR1 MDHEN, CDR2 SYDVKM. CDR3 length: 16 residues. V lost 6 bases and J lost 0; bases outside the gene matches: 8. The CDR3 DNA is TGTGCCAGCAGGACCACAGGGGCCTTTAGCAATCAGCCCCAGCATTTT. It translates to CASRTTGAFSNQPQHF.

This clonotype was counted at least ten times. The V call is TRBV7-8, the J call TRBJ1-2, with D perhaps matching TRBD1 (5 bases). Per germline, CDR1 SGHVS and CDR2 FQNEAQ. This CDR3 contains 15 residues. Deletions cut 0 bases from V and 4 bases from J, with 12 bases between. The chain's CDR3 is CASSLAPGARYGYTF. CDR3 sequence (DNA): TGTGCCAGCAGCTTAGCCCCCGGGGCCCGCTATGGCTACACCTTC.